This T cell receptor (beta chain) came from a study of T cell repertoires in cytomegalovirus infection. The wider study: Both recently identified HLA-C-restricted and well-studied HLA-B-restricted CMV epitopes were used in the study. Public signatures in TCR beta pointed to CMV infection and matching HLA type. Overall study results and limits: Adding up the frequency of public TCR beta families identified people who carried CMV plus the relevant HLA.

TCRdb ran MiXCR on the reads and lists one entry per CDR3 protein. The profile shows 900,000 to 950,000 distinct CDR3 sequences, 31% of them singletons. Trimming removed 10 bases from V and 1 base from J, with 16 bases in between. In germline, CDR1 is SEHNR, CDR2 FQNEAQ (reference sequence). The CDR3 loop spans 14 amino acids. Comment on this clonotype: The antigen is not known.

The rearrangement joins TRBV7-9 to TRBJ1-1, with D unclear. This TCR derives from a human donor in good health (CMV status not recorded). Some clones in this sample may be carry-over from other donors' samples. This specimen consisted of cultured CD8+ T cells from PBMCs, obtained from culture after CMV antigen stimulation. CDR3 protein: CANIPPLTNTEAFF. The CDR3 DNA reads TGTGCCAACATCCCCCCCCTCACGAACACTGAAGCTTTCTTT.